The next 21 T cell receptor beta chains were all read from a single sample in a study of radiation and T cells in renal cell carcinoma (dated by TCRdb to the early 2020s). To prepare the library, the immunoSEQ multiplex PCR assay was applied. TCRdb limited this immuneACCESS table to in-frame rearrangements with V and J called. A share of clones is missing; checked studies link under half to unresolved V genes, and the rest is unexplained. Here the sample has roughly 120,000 clones; roughly 80% occur a single time. Jointly, the top ten make up approximately 3% of the sample. The time point tag for this specimen amounts to: baseline pretreatment blood. The treatment or condition label on this specimen signifies: 15 Gy SBRT to primary tumor, nephrectomy 4 weeks later. Source: blood, taken from a patient whose treatment included radiotherapy and nephrectomy. Receptors were obtained from a woman in her fifties or sixties with renal cell carcinoma.

CDR3 DNA sequence: TGTGCCAGTAGTATTTTTGCGGGACAGGGAATTTTCGCCCTCCACTTT. Amino acid sequence: CASSIFAGQGIFALHF. This chain joins TRBV19 and TRBJ1-6; TRBD1 agrees at 9 bases. V trimming: 3 bases; J trimming: 14 bases; junction bases outside the gene matches: 14. Germline CDR1 LNHDA, CDR2 SQIVND (reference sequence). The CDR3 totals 16 residues.

This clone came up once. This rearrangement joins TRBV5-1 to TRBJ1-2; D possibly corresponds to TRBD1 (6 bases). Germline CDR1 reads SGHRS; CDR2 reads YFSETQ. The CDR3 sequence is 16 residues long. V gave up 0 bases and J gave up 2 bases, with 14 bases separating them. The CDR3 nucleotides read TGCGCCAGCAGCTTGGCCCCCGGAGGGGGGAACTATGGCTACACCTTC. This sequence encodes CASSLAPGGGNYGYTF.

The chain combines TRBV10-3 with TRBJ2-7, with 7 bases fitting TRBD1. CDR3 size: 13 residues. Germline trimming cut 8 bases from V and 1 base from J; bases unmatched to any gene: 5. Per the germline V gene, CDR1 is ENHRY and CDR2 is SYGVKD. CDR3 sequence reads: CAIRQGISYEQYF. The CDR3 region has the DNA TGTGCCATCCGACAGGGTATATCCTACGAGCAGTACTTC.

The gene calls are TRBV28 and TRBJ1-1; D possibly corresponds to TRBD1 (6 bases). Between the trimmed V and J ends, which lost 5 bases and 1 base, there was a span of 11 bases. Per germline, CDR1 MDHEN and CDR2 SYDVKM. CDR3 length: 14 amino acids. The CDR3 DNA sequence: TGTGCCAGCAGTGCCGGGACAAGGAACACTGAAGCTTTCTTT. This encodes CASSAGTRNTEAFF.

The rearrangement joins TRBV7-9 to TRBJ2-3, with 10 bases identical to TRBD2. V shed 4 bases and J 5 bases; nucleotides not matched to a gene: 15. The germline V gene has CDR1 SEHNR and CDR2 FQNEAQ (reference sequence). This CDR3 spans 18 amino acids. In nucleotides, the CDR3 is TGTGCCAGCAGCTCCCAGCCCCAGCGGGGGGGCGGAGGAGATACGCAGTATTTT. Protein product: CASSSQPQRGGGGDTQYF.

The V gene is TRBV29-1, the J gene TRBJ2-7; 7 bases fit TRBD1. In germline, CDR1 is SQVTM, CDR2 ANQGSEA. The J segment lost 1 base and the V segment lost 7 bases, leaving 10 bases of the junction unmatched. The CDR3 runs 14 residues. The CDR3 bases are TGCAGCGCCAGGGACAGCCCACCATCCTACGAGCAGTACTTC. It is translated as CSARDSPPSYEQYF.

The chain joins TRBV28 to TRBJ2-5; D uncertain. The CDR3 runs 13 residues. Trimming shortened V by 7 bases and J by 2 bases, and 11 bases separated the two germline ends. Germline CDR1 and CDR2: MDHEN and SYDVKM. CDR3 in DNA: TGTGCCAGCACTCCGGACGCACAAGAGACCCAGTACTTC. This codes for CASTPDAQETQYF.

This clone was seen a single time. The CDR3 is CASSEDGGNVGENTGELFF. In DNA form, the CDR3 reads TGTGCCAGCAGTGAAGACGGTGGTAATGTGGGGGAGAACACCGGGGAGCTGTTTTTT. This chain joins TRBV2 and TRBJ2-2, with D tentatively TRBD1 or TRBD2 (5 bases each). Germline V gene data show CDR1 as SNHLY and CDR2 as FYNNEI. The germline V and J ends were trimmed by 1 base and 1 base, with 19 bases remaining between them. The CDR3 has 19 amino acids.

The chain carries TRBV6-5 and TRBJ2-2, with 7 nucleotides matching TRBD2. Germline trimming cut 6 bases from V and 5 bases from J; bases unmatched to any gene: 3. The CDR3 has 13 residues. Germline V gene data show CDR1 as MNHEY and CDR2 as SVGAGI. The CDR3 spells CASSRTSTGELFF. CDR3 nucleotide sequence: TGTGCCAGCAGCCGGACTAGTACCGGGGAGCTGTTTTTT.

The chain joins TRBV5-1 to TRBJ2-2, with a tentative D call TRBD2 (6 bases). This CDR3 comprises 17 residues. V was clipped by 2 bases and J by 5 bases, with 19 bases between them. The germline gives CDR1 SGHRS, CDR2 YFSETQ. The CDR3 nucleotides read TGCGCCAGCAGCTTAAAAAACGGAGGCGGAGGGACCGGGGAGCTGTTTTTT. As protein: CASSLKNGGGGTGELFF.

V gene TRBV11-2 combines with J gene TRBJ2-7, with D perhaps TRBD1 (6 bases). Germline values: CDR1 SGHAT, CDR2 FQNNGV. Trimming pared 4 bases from V and 2 bases from J, leaving 27 bases between. The CDR3 runs 19 residues. CDR3 sequence reads: CASSSPGVTRGRDTYEQYF. In DNA form, the CDR3 reads TGTGCCAGCAGCTCGCCCGGAGTTACAAGGGGTCGGGACACCTACGAGCAGTACTTC.

The rearrangement links TRBV18 to TRBJ1-5, with 7 bases aligning to TRBD1. Unmatched junction bases numbered 6, after V lost 3 bases and J lost 4 bases. The CDR3 totals 15 residues. The germline CDR1 and CDR2 sequences are KGHSH and LQKENI. The CDR3 region is CASSPSGTENQPQHF. DNA of the CDR3: TGTGCCAGCTCACCCTCCGGGACAGAGAATCAGCCCCAGCATTTT.

V gene TRBV6-6 combines with J gene TRBJ2-1; 7 bases align to TRBD1. Germline V gives CDR1 MNHNY, CDR2 SVGAGI (reference sequence). Unmatched junction bases numbered 7, after V lost 4 bases and J lost 4 bases. The CDR3 covers 15 residues. The CDR3 region has the DNA TGTGCCAGCAGTTCGGGACAGCCTTTTTACAATGAGCAGTTCTTC. This codes for CASSSGQPFYNEQFF.

This clone was seen only once. The V and J genes are TRBV6-1 and TRBJ2-3; D is perhaps TRBD1 or TRBD2 (5 bases each). CDR1 and CDR2 (germline): MNHNS, SASEGT. Trimming removed 6 bases from V and 7 bases from J, with 14 bases in between. The CDR3 is 13 amino acids. DNA for the CDR3: TGTGCCAGCAGGTGGGACGGCGGGCATACGCAGTATTTT. Amino acids: CASRWDGGHTQYF.

This chain links TRBV28 with TRBJ2-7; maybe TRBD1 (6 bases). Germline V gives CDR1 MDHEN, CDR2 SYDVKM. Between the trimmed V and J ends, which lost 2 bases and 0 bases, there was a span of 23 bases. The CDR3 consists of 19 residues. The CDR3 loop is CASSLIRTAGFSSSYEQYF. The CDR3 DNA reads as TGTGCCAGCAGTTTAATTAGGACAGCAGGGTTTTCCAGCTCCTACGAGCAGTACTTC.

The rearrangement links TRBV9 to TRBJ2-1; TRBD2 matches 13 bases. This CDR3 region has 15 residues. Germline V gives CDR1 SGDLS, CDR2 YYNGEE. V was pared by 4 bases and J by 8 bases, with 6 bases of the junction left unmatched. CDR3 protein: CASSTRTSGSDEQFF. CDR3 in DNA: TGTGCCAGCAGCACCCGGACTAGCGGGAGCGATGAGCAGTTCTTC.

CDR3 loop: CASSPDAWTGTSSYTF. The CDR3 nucleotides read TGTGCCAGCAGCCCTGACGCTTGGACAGGGACTAGTAGCTACACCTTC. J is TRBJ1-2 and V is TRBV7-9, with 8 nucleotides matching TRBD1. There are 16 residues in the CDR3. Germline values: CDR1 SEHNR, CDR2 FQNEAQ (reference sequence). Trimming cost V 5 bases and J 9 bases; bases outside gene matches: 17.

This clone came up a few times. The gene calls are TRBV27 and TRBJ2-7, with D perhaps TRBD1 (6 bases). CDR1 is MNHEY and CDR2 is SMNVEV in the germline V gene (reference sequence). Trimming removed 8 bases from V and 7 bases from J, with 24 bases in between. The CDR3 has 15 residues. The CDR3 DNA is TGTGCCAGCTCCCTGCTTGGGGGCCCAAGAGGGGAGCAGTACTTC. Translated: CASSLLGGPRGEQYF.

The V call is TRBV7-3, the J call TRBJ2-1; tentatively, D is TRBD1 or TRBD2 (5 bases each). This CDR3 region has 15 residues. Germline V lookup: CDR1 SGHTA, CDR2 FQGTGA. Trimming removed 2 bases at V and 4 bases at J, with 12 bases between. In DNA, the CDR3 is TGTGCCAGCAGCTTATCCGGGGCGAGTTACAATGAGCAGTTCTTC. It specifies CASSLSGASYNEQFF.

The chain combines TRBV7-9 with TRBJ2-1; 10 nucleotides agree with TRBD2. The CDR3 is 14 residues long. The V segment lost 6 bases and the J segment 6 bases; nucleotides outside the gene matches: 5. Germline V lookup: CDR1 SEHNR, CDR2 FQNEAQ (reference sequence). This CDR3 is CASRLAGDRNEQFF. The CDR3 coding sequence is TGTGCCAGCAGGCTAGCGGGAGATCGCAATGAGCAGTTCTTC.

The chain has TRBV5-4 and TRBJ2-1, with 8 bases that match TRBD2. Germline V gene sequence: CDR1 SGHNT, CDR2 YYREEE (reference sequence). V was pared by 6 bases and J by 4 bases, with 9 bases of the junction left unmatched. This CDR3 spans 15 amino acids. CDR3 protein: CASTPSGGVYNEQFF. The CDR3 bases are TGTGCCAGCACCCCGTCCGGGGGGGTATACAATGAGCAGTTCTTC.